The 31 T cell receptor beta chains listed next were all sequenced from one sample in a study of T cells after yellow fever vaccination. TCRdb reprocessed the 5' RACE reads via MiXCR and lists one record per CDR3 protein. The repertoire consists of a few hundred thousand distinct CDR3 sequences, with around 5.2% occurring once and the leading ten covering roughly 3.4%. The source was CD4+ T cells sorted from PBMCs, collected on the day of the yellow fever booster vaccination. The receptors were sampled from a man younger than 30 who received the YFV17D yellow fever vaccine.

This clonotype turned up a few times. The V and J genes are TRBV7-9 and TRBJ2-4, with D tentatively TRBD1 (8 bases). The ends were cut back, 8 bases at V and 9 bases at J, with 20 bases in the middle. The CDR3 totals 14 residues. Germline V lookup: CDR1 SEHNR, CDR2 FQNEAQ (reference sequence). Here the CDR3 reads CASLQGGEAGIQYF. Written as DNA, the CDR3 is TGTGCCAGCCTACAGGGGGGGGAGGCCGGCATTCAGTACTTC. Together with reference TRBV7-9 and TRBJ2-4, the CDR3 gives the full variable domain: DTGVSQNPRHKITKRGQNVTFRCDPISEHNRLYWYRQTLGQGPEFLTYFQNEAQLEKSRLLSDRFSAERPKGSFSTLEIQRTEQGDSAMYLCASLQGGEAGIQYFGAGTRLSVL.

This clonotype was seen a handful of times. The CDR3 sequence: CASSFGGPGRAQHF. Here the CDR3 DNA reads TGTGCCAGCAGCTTTGGAGGCCCTGGGAGAGCCCAGCATTTT. V gene TRBV5-5 combines with J gene TRBJ1-5; D gene ambiguous. Germline V gene lookup returns CDR1 SGHKS and CDR2 YYEKEE (reference sequence). The CDR3 consists of 14 residues. V lost 2 bases and J 11 bases, leaving 17 bases between the germline ends. The full variable domain, with the rest looked up from reference TRBV5-5 and TRBJ1-5, is DAGVTQSPTHLIKTRGQQVTLRCSPISGHKSVSWYQQVLGQGPQFIFQYYEKEERGRGNFPDRFSARQFPNYSSELNVNALLLGDSALYLCASSFGGPGRAQHFGDGTRLSIL.

At least ten counts were recorded for this clonotype. The genes are TRBV7-9 and TRBJ1-4, with D tentatively TRBD1 (6 bases). The germline V and J ends were trimmed by 4 bases and 8 bases, with 11 bases remaining between them. Germline V gene data show CDR1 as SEHNR and CDR2 as FQNEAQ (reference sequence). This CDR3 is 13 amino acids long. The CDR3 DNA reads as TGTGCCAGCAGCTCGGACAGCGTAGAAAAACTGTTTTTT. It encodes CASSSDSVEKLFF.

This clonotype has a count of ten or more. The V gene is TRBV5-1, the J gene TRBJ2-3; 12 nucleotides match TRBD2. V lost 1 base and J lost 0; bases outside the gene matches: 12. The germline V gene encodes CDR1 SGHRS and CDR2 YFSETQ. CDR3 length: 20 amino acids. The CDR3 loop is CASSLPYGSSGGASTDTQYF. The DNA of the CDR3 is TGCGCCAGCAGCTTGCCCTACGGGTCTAGCGGGGGGGCGAGCACAGATACGCAGTATTTT.

The chain couples TRBV6-5 to TRBJ2-4; 7 nucleotides line up with TRBD1. The junction had 4 bases not matched to a gene; V was cut back by 2 bases and J by 0 bases. This CDR3 has 16 amino acids. CDR1 is MNHEY, CDR2 SVGAGI, per germline. The DNA of the CDR3 is TGTGCCAGCAGTTACCTCGGGACAGCAGCCAAAAACATTCAGTACTTC. This gives the protein CASSYLGTAAKNIQYF.

In its sample, this clonotype was seen a few times. V and J are TRBV5-1 and TRBJ2-2; no clear D. This CDR3 has 15 residues. The germline gives CDR1 SGHRS, CDR2 YFSETQ. V was cut by 2 bases and J by 1 base, with 9 bases left in between. The CDR3 spells CASSLVPENTGELFF. CDR3 nucleotide sequence: TGCGCCAGCAGCTTAGTTCCAGAGAACACCGGGGAGCTGTTTTTT.

This clonotype was picked up many times. The V gene is TRBV10-3, the J gene TRBJ2-7; TRBD1 aligns across 7 bases. Trimming at V came to 7 bases and at J to 5 bases, leaving 5 bases not matched to a gene. From germline, CDR1 is ENHRY and CDR2 SYGVKD. The CDR3 length is 12 residues. CDR3 bases: TGTGCCATCACCGACAGGGAGAACGAGCAGTACGTC. Encoded protein: CAITDRENEQYV.

This clonotype was seen more than once but under ten times. The chain uses TRBV12-3 or TRBV12-4 and TRBJ1-4; D gene unclear. The V end lost 5 bases, the J end lost 7 bases, and 14 bases lay between the germline ends. The CDR3 loop spans 14 amino acids. The CDR3 DNA sequence: TGTGCCAGCAGTCCGTCGGGCGCTTTTGAAAAACTGTTTTTT. Amino acid sequence: CASSPSGAFEKLFF.

The CDR3 coding sequence is TGCGCCAGCAGCTCGGGACTAGCGGGGTATACCTATCCCCACAATGAGCAGTTCTTC. As protein: CASSSGLAGYTYPHNEQFF. This chain connects TRBV5-1 to TRBJ2-1, with 13 bases lining up with TRBD2. The germline V gene has CDR1 SGHRS and CDR2 YFSETQ. With 3 bases clipped from V and 5 bases from J, the junction kept 14 bases outside the gene matches. CDR3 length equals 19 residues.

This clonotype has more than one count but fewer than ten. V usage is TRBV2 and J usage is TRBJ2-7, with D hard to call. CDR1 is SNHLY, CDR2 FYNNEI, per germline. V lost 4 bases to trimming and J lost 6 bases, with 7 bases between them. The CDR3 sequence is 11 residues long. The CDR3 DNA reads as TGTGCCAGCAGTGGCGCTTCCGAGCAGTACTTC. Residues: CASSGASEQYF.

This clonotype was seen more than once but under ten times. This chain links TRBV20-1 with TRBJ2-7; TRBD1 matches at 9 bases. The CDR3 runs to 15 residues. Losses at the gene ends were 1 base for V and 3 bases for J; bases not matched to a gene: 7. CDR1 is DFQATT and CDR2 is SNEGSKA in the germline V gene (reference sequence). CDR3 protein: CSARAPGQGGYEQYF. CDR3 nucleotide sequence: TGCAGTGCTAGAGCTCCGGGACAGGGAGGCTACGAGCAGTACTTC.

The chain joins TRBV28 to TRBJ1-5; 7 bases match TRBD1. The CDR3 has 15 residues. Germline values: CDR1 MDHEN, CDR2 SYDVKM. Unmatched junction bases numbered 6, after V lost 3 bases and J lost 4 bases. CDR3 sequence reads: CASSFSDRWNQPQHF. The CDR3 nucleotides are TGTGCCAGCAGTTTCTCGGACAGGTGGAATCAGCCCCAGCATTTT.

The chain couples TRBV5-1 to TRBJ1-2; tentative D call: TRBD1 (5 bases). The V end was cut by 0 bases, the J end by 0 bases, with 15 bases between. Germline V gene data show CDR1 as SGHRS and CDR2 as YFSETQ. The CDR3 is 17 residues long. The CDR3 region has the DNA TGCGCCAGCAGCTTGGAGGGAAGGGGTGGGCCTAACTATGGCTACACCTTC. This gives the protein CASSLEGRGGPNYGYTF.

This clonotype was counted a few times. The chain couples TRBV6-7 to TRBJ1-6; tentatively, D is TRBD1 (5 bases). TRBV6-7 carries the ORF label, with uncertain function. V lost 7 bases to trimming and J lost 7 bases, with 11 bases between them. The CDR3 has 13 residues. CDR3 in amino acids: CASIPRGNSPLHF. CDR3 DNA: TGTGCCAGCATCCCCCGGGGCAATTCACCCCTCCACTTT.

This clonotype was picked up a small number of times. The CDR3 protein is CASSGSVGNTEAFF. CDR3 nucleotide sequence: TGTGCCAGCAGTGGGTCAGTCGGGAACACTGAAGCTTTCTTT. The rearrangement uses TRBV28 and TRBJ1-1; D is ambiguous. The CDR3 runs 14 residues. Trimming stripped 5 bases from V and 1 base from J, with 11 bases between. Germline V gene data show CDR1 as MDHEN and CDR2 as SYDVKM.

This sequence joins TRBV2 and TRBJ2-3; D gene uncertain. Germline V CDR1 and CDR2: SNHLY, FYNNEI. The CDR3 is made up of 14 amino acids. The V end lost 7 bases, the J end lost 1 base, and 12 bases lay between the germline ends. The CDR3 bases are TGTGCCAGCATCCCCAGTATGGGCACAGATACGCAGTATTTT. It translates to CASIPSMGTDTQYF.

This clonotype was seen repeatedly, ten times or more. V and J are TRBV5-1 and TRBJ2-5; 7 nucleotides align to TRBD1. This CDR3 is 13 amino acids long. Germline CDR1 and CDR2: SGHRS and YFSETQ. V shed 4 bases and J 6 bases; nucleotides not matched to a gene: 6. CDR3 bases: TGCGCCAGCAGCCTCGACAGGGCGAAGACCCAGTACTTC. It is translated as CASSLDRAKTQYF. The full variable domain, in which reference TRBV5-1 and TRBJ2-5 provide the parts outside the CDR3, is KAGVTQTPRYLIKTRGQQVTLSCSPISGHRSVSWYQQTPGQGLQFLFEYFSETQRNKGNFPGRFSGRQFSNSRSEMNVSTLELGDSALYLCASSLDRAKTQYFGPGTRLLVL.

This clonotype has ten or more counts. The CDR3 region has the DNA TGCGCCAGCAGCCAATCCCAGGCGGCAGACACCTACGAGCAGTACTTC. It encodes CASSQSQAADTYEQYF. The chain has TRBV4-3 and TRBJ2-7; no firm D call. CDR1 is LGHNA, CDR2 YSLEER, per germline. With 2 bases removed from V and 2 bases from J, the gap between germline ends came to 16 bases. CDR3 length: 16 residues.

This clonotype has just a few counts. The chain recombines TRBV9 with TRBJ1-1, with no clear D. Trimming pared 0 bases from V and 0 bases from J, leaving 6 bases between. CDR1 and CDR2 (germline): SGDLS, YYNGEE. The CDR3 is made up of 14 amino acids. Here the CDR3 reads CASSVEGLNTEAFF. The CDR3 nucleotides are TGTGCCAGCAGCGTAGAGGGCCTGAACACTGAAGCTTTCTTT. Using reference TRBV9 and TRBJ1-1 for the parts outside the CDR3, the full variable domain is DSGVTQTPKHLITATGQRVTLRCSPRSGDLSVYWYQQSLDQGLQFLIQYYNGEERAKGNILERFSAQQFPDLHSELNLSSLELGDSALYFCASSVEGLNTEAFFGQGTRLTVV.

The chain recombines TRBV4-2 with TRBJ2-6; D may be TRBD1 (5 bases). This CDR3 contains 19 residues. The germline V gene encodes CDR1 LGHNA and CDR2 YNFKEQ. V was clipped by 1 base and J by 0 bases, with 16 bases between them. This chain's CDR3 is CASSQVGPGHFSGANVLTF. The DNA for the CDR3 is TGTGCCAGCAGCCAAGTTGGGCCAGGGCATTTCTCTGGGGCCAACGTCCTGACTTTC.

This clonotype has only a few counts. This sequence joins TRBV3-1 and TRBJ2-1, with 8 bases identical to TRBD2. The CDR3 has 13 amino acids. V shed 4 bases and J 10 bases; nucleotides not matched to a gene: 6. Germline assignment: CDR1 LGHDT and CDR2 YNNKEL (reference sequence). CDR3 amino acids: CASSPRERGEQFF. The CDR3 nucleotides read TGTGCCAGCAGCCCCCGAGAGCGGGGGGAGCAGTTCTTC.

The V and J genes are TRBV6-6 and TRBJ2-2; D may be TRBD1 (6 bases). Germline V gives CDR1 MNHNY, CDR2 SVGAGI (reference sequence). There are 12 residues in the CDR3. Between the trimmed V and J ends, which lost 6 bases and 7 bases, there was a span of 9 bases. The CDR3 sequence: CASSNRVGELFF. For the CDR3, the DNA is TGTGCCAGCAGCAACAGGGTCGGGGAGCTGTTTTTT.

There are many counts of this clonotype. The junction and the germline gene differ at one end; a read error may be behind it. This chain joins TRBV13 and TRBJ1-1; D ambiguous. This CDR3 region has 12 residues. Germline CDR1 reads PRHDT; CDR2 reads FYEKMQ (reference sequence). CDR3: CASSLVKTEAFF. The CDR3 region has the DNA TGTGCCAGCAGCTTAGTGAAGACTGAAGCTTTCTTT.

Only a few counts were recorded for this clonotype. The gene calls are TRBV7-2 and TRBJ2-7; 7 nucleotides align to TRBD1. V lost 6 bases and J lost 9; bases outside the gene matches: 8. The CDR3 totals 12 residues. Germline V CDR1 and CDR2: SGHTA, FQGNSA. CDR3 amino acids: CASRTGASRQYF. The CDR3 DNA reads as TGTGCCAGCAGAACAGGGGCGTCGCGGCAGTACTTC.

This clonotype was observed many times. The chain is built from TRBV9 and TRBJ2-1; D uncertain. V was clipped by 0 bases and J by 9 bases, with 10 bases between them. Germline CDR1 and CDR2: SGDLS and YYNGEE. The CDR3 spans 13 residues. CDR3 sequence reads: CASSVGLLPEQFF. Here the CDR3 DNA reads TGTGCCAGCAGCGTAGGTCTGCTCCCTGAGCAGTTCTTC.

CDR3 DNA: TGCAGTGCTATCGATCAATCCTATGGCTACACCTTC. Protein sequence: CSAIDQSYGYTF. This chain uses TRBV20-1 with TRBJ1-2; D call uncertain. This CDR3 region has 12 residues. Trimming removed 4 bases from V and 4 bases from J, with 10 bases in between. Per germline, CDR1 DFQATT and CDR2 SNEGSKA (reference sequence).

This chain connects TRBV6-2 or TRBV6-3 to TRBJ2-7, with 9 positions matching TRBD1. The CDR3 covers 11 residues. V lost 8 bases to trimming and J lost 6 bases; unmatched junction nucleotides: 2. Germline loops: CDR1 MNHEY, CDR2 SVGEGT. The CDR3 DNA sequence: TGTGCCAGCGGACAGGGGTTCGAGCAGTACTTC. Protein product: CASGQGFEQYF.

In its sample, this clonotype was seen many times. The V gene is TRBV12-3 or TRBV12-4, the J gene TRBJ2-5; TRBD1 or TRBD2 may be the D gene (5 bases each). The CDR3 is made up of 14 amino acids. V was cut by 3 bases and J by 5 bases, with 13 bases left in between. CDR3 sequence reads: CASSLMGEWETQYF. As DNA, the CDR3 is TGTGCCAGCAGTTTGATGGGGGAATGGGAGACCCAGTACTTC.

This clonotype was observed many times. This chain joins TRBV6-5 and TRBJ1-6, with D maybe TRBD1 (6 bases). Germline assignment: CDR1 MNHEY and CDR2 SVGAGI. V gave up 5 bases and J gave up 10 bases, with 9 bases separating them. This CDR3 comprises 12 residues. DNA of the CDR3: TGTGCCAGCAGTACGGGGGGCTCACCCCTCCACTTT. It is translated as CASSTGGSPLHF.

The chain is built from TRBV4-3 and TRBJ2-3; TRBD2 might be the D (5 bases). The CDR3 is 16 residues long. CDR1 and CDR2 (germline): LGHNA, YSLEER. V shed 1 base and J shed 0 bases, with 11 bases lying between them. The CDR3 here is CASSQGTGASTDTQYF. The CDR3 bases are TGCGCCAGCAGCCAAGGGACTGGTGCTAGCACAGATACGCAGTATTTT.

This clonotype was detected only a few times. The rearrangement links TRBV6-1 to TRBJ1-1; D is uncertain. The V end was cut by 7 bases, the J end by 1 base, with 4 bases between. Germline CDR1 reads MNHNS; CDR2 reads SASEGT. The CDR3 extends over 11 amino acids. The CDR3 spells CASKSNTEAFF. CDR3 DNA: TGTGCCAGCAAGTCGAACACTGAAGCTTTCTTT.